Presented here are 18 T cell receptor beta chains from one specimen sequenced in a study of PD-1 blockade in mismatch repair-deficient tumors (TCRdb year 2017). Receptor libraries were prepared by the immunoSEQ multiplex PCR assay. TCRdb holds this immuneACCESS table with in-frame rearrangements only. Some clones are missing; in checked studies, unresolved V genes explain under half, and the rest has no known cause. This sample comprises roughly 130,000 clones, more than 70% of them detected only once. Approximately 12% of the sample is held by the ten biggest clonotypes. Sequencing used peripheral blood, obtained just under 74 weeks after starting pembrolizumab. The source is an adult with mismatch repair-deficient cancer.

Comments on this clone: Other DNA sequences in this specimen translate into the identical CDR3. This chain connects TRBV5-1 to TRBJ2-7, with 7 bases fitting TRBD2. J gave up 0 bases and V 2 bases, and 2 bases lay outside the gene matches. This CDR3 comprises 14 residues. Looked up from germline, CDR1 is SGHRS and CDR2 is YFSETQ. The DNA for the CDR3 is TGCGCCAGCAGCTTAAGCGGGAACTCCTACGAGCAGTACTTC. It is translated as CASSLSGNSYEQYF.

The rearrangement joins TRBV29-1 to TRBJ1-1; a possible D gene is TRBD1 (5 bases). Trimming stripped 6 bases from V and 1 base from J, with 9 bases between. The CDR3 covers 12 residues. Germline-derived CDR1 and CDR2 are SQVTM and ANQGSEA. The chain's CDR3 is CSVTRGNTEAFF. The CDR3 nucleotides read TGCAGCGTGACGAGGGGGAACACTGAAGCTTTCTTT. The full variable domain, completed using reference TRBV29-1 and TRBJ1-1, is SAVISQKPSRDICQRGTSLTIQCQVDSQVTMMFWYRQQPGQSLTLIATANQGSEATYESGFVIDKFPISRPNLTFSTLTVSNMSPEDSSIYLCSVTRGNTEAFFGQGTRLTVV.

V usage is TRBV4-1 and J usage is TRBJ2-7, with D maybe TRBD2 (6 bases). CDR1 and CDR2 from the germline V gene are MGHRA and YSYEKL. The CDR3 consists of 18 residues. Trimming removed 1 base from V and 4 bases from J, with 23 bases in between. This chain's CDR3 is CASSQGEWVEGGGYEQYF. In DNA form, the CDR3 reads TGCGCCAGCAGCCAAGGGGAGTGGGTAGAGGGAGGAGGGTACGAGCAGTACTTC.

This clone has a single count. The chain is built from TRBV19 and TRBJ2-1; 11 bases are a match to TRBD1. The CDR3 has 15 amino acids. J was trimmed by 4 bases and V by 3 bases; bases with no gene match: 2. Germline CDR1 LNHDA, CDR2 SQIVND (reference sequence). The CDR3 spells CASSMGTGGYNEQFF. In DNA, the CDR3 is TGTGCCAGTAGTATGGGGACAGGGGGTTACAATGAGCAGTTCTTC.

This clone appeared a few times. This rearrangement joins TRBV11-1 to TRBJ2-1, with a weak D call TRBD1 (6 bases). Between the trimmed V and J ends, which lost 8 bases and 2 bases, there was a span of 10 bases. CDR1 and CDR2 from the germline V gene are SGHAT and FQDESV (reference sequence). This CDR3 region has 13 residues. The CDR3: CASGKGAYNEQFF. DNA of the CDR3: TGTGCCAGCGGAAAGGGGGCCTACAATGAGCAGTTCTTC.

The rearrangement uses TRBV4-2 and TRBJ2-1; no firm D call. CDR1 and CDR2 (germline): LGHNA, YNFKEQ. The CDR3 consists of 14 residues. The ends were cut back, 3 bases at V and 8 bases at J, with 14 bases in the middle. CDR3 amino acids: CASSQALERDEQFF. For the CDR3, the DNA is TGTGCCAGCAGCCAGGCCCTTGAGCGAGATGAGCAGTTCTTC.

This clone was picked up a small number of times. The CDR3 bases are TGTGCCTGGAGGGTGAATGAGGGGGACCTCGGGGAGCTGTTTTTT. Encoded protein: CAWRVNEGDLGELFF. This chain joins TRBV30 and TRBJ2-2; D may be TRBD1 (6 bases). The CDR3 consists of 15 residues. Germline V gene lookup returns CDR1 GTSNPN and CDR2 SVGIG (reference sequence). V lost 3 bases and J lost 7, with 18 bases in between.

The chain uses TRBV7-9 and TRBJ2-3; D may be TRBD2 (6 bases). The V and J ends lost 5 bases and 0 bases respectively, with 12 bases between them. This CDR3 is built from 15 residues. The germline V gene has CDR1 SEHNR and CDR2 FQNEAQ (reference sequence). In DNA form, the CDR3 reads TGTGCCAGCAGCCCAAGGGACTTAAGCACAGATACGCAGTATTTT. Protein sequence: CASSPRDLSTDTQYF.

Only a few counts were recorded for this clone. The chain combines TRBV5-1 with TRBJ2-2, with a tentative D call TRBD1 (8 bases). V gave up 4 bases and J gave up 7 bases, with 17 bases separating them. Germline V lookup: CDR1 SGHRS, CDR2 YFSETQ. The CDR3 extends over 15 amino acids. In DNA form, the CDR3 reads TGCGCCAGCAGCACCGGACAGGGAGGGATCGGGGAGCTGTTTTTT. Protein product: CASSTGQGGIGELFF.

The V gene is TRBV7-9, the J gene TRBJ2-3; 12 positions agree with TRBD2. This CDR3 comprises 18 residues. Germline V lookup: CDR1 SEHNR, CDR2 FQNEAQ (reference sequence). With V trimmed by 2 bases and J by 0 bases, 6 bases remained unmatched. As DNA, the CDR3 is TGTGCCAGCAGCTTACTAGCGGGAGGGCCTGAGAGCACAGATACGCAGTATTTT. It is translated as CASSLLAGGPESTDTQYF.

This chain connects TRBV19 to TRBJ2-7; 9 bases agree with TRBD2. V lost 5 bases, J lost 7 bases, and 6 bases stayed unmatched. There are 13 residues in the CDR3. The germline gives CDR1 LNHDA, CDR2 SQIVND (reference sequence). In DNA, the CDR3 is TGTGCCAGTAGTGTCGGACTAGCGAGGGAGCAGTACTTC. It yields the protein CASSVGLAREQYF.

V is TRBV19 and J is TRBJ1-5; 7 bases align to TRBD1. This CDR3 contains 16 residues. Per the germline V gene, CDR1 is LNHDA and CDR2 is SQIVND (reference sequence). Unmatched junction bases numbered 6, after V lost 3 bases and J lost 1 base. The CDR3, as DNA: TGTGCCAGTAGTATGGGATCAGGGGGGAGCAATCAGCCCCAGCATTTT. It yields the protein CASSMGSGGSNQPQHF.

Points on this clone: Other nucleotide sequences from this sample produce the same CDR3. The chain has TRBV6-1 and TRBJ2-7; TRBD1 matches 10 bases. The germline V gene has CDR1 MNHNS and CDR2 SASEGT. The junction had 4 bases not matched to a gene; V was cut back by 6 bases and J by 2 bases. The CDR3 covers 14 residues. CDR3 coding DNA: TGTGCCAGCAGCGCCGGGACAGGGGCCTACGAGCAGTACTTC. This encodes CASSAGTGAYEQYF.

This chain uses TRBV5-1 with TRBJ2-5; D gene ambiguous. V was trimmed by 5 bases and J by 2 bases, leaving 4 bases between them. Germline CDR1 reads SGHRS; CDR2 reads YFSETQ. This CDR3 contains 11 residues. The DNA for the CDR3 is TGCGCCAGCAGGTCTCAAGAGACCCAGTACTTC. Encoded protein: CASRSQETQYF.

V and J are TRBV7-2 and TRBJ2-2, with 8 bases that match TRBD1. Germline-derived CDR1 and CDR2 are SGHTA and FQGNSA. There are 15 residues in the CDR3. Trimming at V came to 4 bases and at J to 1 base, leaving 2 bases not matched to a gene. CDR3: CASSWTGLNTGELFF. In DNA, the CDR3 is TGTGCCAGCAGCTGGACAGGGCTGAACACCGGGGAGCTGTTTTTT.

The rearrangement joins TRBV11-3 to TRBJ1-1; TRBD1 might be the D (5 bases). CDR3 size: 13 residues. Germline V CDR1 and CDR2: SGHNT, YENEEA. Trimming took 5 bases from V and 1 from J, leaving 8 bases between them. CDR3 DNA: TGTGCCAGCAGCGAGGGACCGAACACTGAAGCTTTCTTT. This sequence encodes CASSEGPNTEAFF.

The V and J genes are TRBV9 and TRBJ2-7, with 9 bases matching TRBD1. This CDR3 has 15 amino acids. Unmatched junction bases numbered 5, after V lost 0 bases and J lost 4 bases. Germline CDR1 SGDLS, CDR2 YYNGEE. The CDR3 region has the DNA TGTGCCAGCAGCGTAGGTGGGACAGGGACATACGAGCAGTACTTC. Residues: CASSVGGTGTYEQYF. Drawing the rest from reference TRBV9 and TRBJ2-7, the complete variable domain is DSGVTQTPKHLITATGQRVTLRCSPRSGDLSVYWYQQSLDQGLQFLIQYYNGEERAKGNILERFSAQQFPDLHSELNLSSLELGDSALYFCASSVGGTGTYEQYFGPGTRLTVT.

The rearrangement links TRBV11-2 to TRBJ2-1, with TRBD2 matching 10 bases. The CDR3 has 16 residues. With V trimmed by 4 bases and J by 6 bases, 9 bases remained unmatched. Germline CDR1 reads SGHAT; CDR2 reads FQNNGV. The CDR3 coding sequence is TGTGCCAGCAGCTCAAAAGCGGGAGGGCCTTTCAATGAGCAGTTCTTC. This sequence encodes CASSSKAGGPFNEQFF.